The rows below give T cell receptor beta chains drawn from one sample of a study of T cell responses to AZD1222 COVID-19 vaccine. The protocol was immunoSEQ multiplex PCR, while the TCRdb copy is restricted to in-frame clones and leaves out a portion. This table has approximately 140,000 clones, approximately 91% appearing once. This specimen was peripheral blood, taken 28 days after the second AZD1222 dose. The receptors were sampled from an adult who received the AZD1222 COVID-19 vaccine. Both conserved end residues are part of each CDR3. D genes are given only for firm matches. Some rows mark clone size as missing; the rest say once, few, many or name a class of expanded clone.

v_call	d_call	clone_size	j_call	cdr3_aa	cdr3_nt
TRBV25-1	TRBD1	few	TRBJ1-2	CASTRDRVRYGYTF	TGTGCCAGCACCCGGGACAGGGTACGGTATGGCTACACCTTC
TRBV3-1/TRBV3-2	NA	NA	TRBJ1-2	CASSLRVGGYTF	TGTGCCAGCAGCCTCAGGGTTGGTGGCTACACCTTC
TRBV27	TRBD1	once	TRBJ1-4	CASSPLPGQTLGLEKLFF	TGTGCCAGCAGCCCCTTGCCGGGACAGACCTTGGGTTTAGAAAAACTGTTTTTT
TRBV11-1	NA	NA	TRBJ1-1	CASSLEQVKPEAFF	TGTGCCAGCAGCTTAGAACAGGTCAAACCTGAAGCTTTCTTT
TRBV5-1	NA	NA	TRBJ2-7	CASSSIFPGASYEQYF	TGCGCCAGCAGCTCCATCTTCCCAGGGGCCTCCTACGAGCAGTACTTC
TRBV30	TRBD1	once	TRBJ1-1	CAWSRDRLPNTEAFF	TGTGCCTGGAGCCGGGACAGGTTACCGAACACTGAAGCTTTCTTT
TRBV9	NA	NA	TRBJ1-3	CASSVSEGSGNTIYF	TGTGCCAGCAGCGTAAGTGAGGGCTCTGGAAACACCATATATTTT
TRBV5-1	TRBD2	NA	TRBJ2-1	CASSFRRGAYNEQFF	TGCGCCAGCAGCTTCCGGCGGGGGGCCTACAATGAGCAGTTCTTC
TRBV6-6	NA	NA	TRBJ1-2	CASSYSNGFGYTF	TGTGCCAGCAGTTACTCGAATGGGTTCGGCTACACCTTC
TRBV20-1	NA	NA	TRBJ2-1	CSARIGLLWFF	TGCAGTGCTAGAATTGGGTTGTTGTGGTTCTTC
TRBV19	NA	NA	TRBJ2-2	CASHKTASPTGELFF	TGTGCCAGCCATAAGACAGCTAGCCCCACCGGGGAGCTGTTTTTT
TRBV24-1	NA	NA	TRBJ1-4	CATSKWGTNGLFF	TGTGCCACCAGTAAGTGGGGTACGAACGGGCTGTTTTTT
TRBV13	NA	NA	TRBJ1-1	CASSLVGGLNTEAFF	TGTGCCAGCAGCTTAGTAGGGGGTCTGAACACTGAAGCTTTCTTT
TRBV30	NA	many	TRBJ1-3	CAWSVLGQTSGNTIYF	TGTGCCTGGAGTGTACTCGGGCAGACCTCTGGAAACACCATATATTTT
TRBV10-3	NA	few	TRBJ2-7	CAISESWQGSYEQYF	TGTGCCATCAGTGAGTCGTGGCAGGGTAGCTACGAGCAGTACTTC
TRBV2	NA	few	TRBJ1-6	CASSDGAGSYNSPLHF	TGTGCCAGCAGTGACGGGGCAGGCTCCTATAATTCACCCCTCCACTTT
TRBV5-1	NA	NA	TRBJ2-7	CASSPSGTGLPRLYEQYF	TGCGCCAGCAGCCCCTCCGGTACGGGACTCCCCAGGTTGTACGAGCAGTACTTC
TRBV4-2	TRBD1	few	TRBJ1-2	CASSQSTGAPNYGYTF	TGTGCCAGCAGCCAATCCACAGGGGCCCCTAACTATGGCTACACCTTC
TRBV5-1	NA	many	TRBJ2-7	CASSPGDWSEQYF	TGCGCCAGCAGCCCGGGTGACTGGTCCGAGCAGTACTTC
TRBV5-4	NA	NA	TRBJ1-1	CASSLYMLGKSEAFF	TGTGCCAGCAGCTTGTATATGCTGGGTAAATCTGAAGCTTTCTTT
TRBV12-5	NA	NA	TRBJ2-7	CASGPVRRLTTYEQYF	TGTGCTAGTGGCCCCGTTCGGCGACTTACAACCTACGAGCAGTACTTC
TRBV30	NA	NA	TRBJ2-7	CAWSRSGYEQYF	TGTGCCTGGAGTAGGAGCGGTTACGAGCAGTACTTC
TRBV6-6	TRBD2	NA	TRBJ2-2	CASRFGGAGDTGELFF	TGTGCCAGCAGGTTCGGGGGGGCGGGCGACACCGGGGAGCTGTTTTTT
TRBV5-6	NA	NA	TRBJ2-7	CASSADGTGDYEQYF	TGTGCCAGCAGCGCCGACGGAACGGGAGACTACGAGCAGTACTTC
TRBV5-1	TRBD1	NA	TRBJ2-4	CASSRGQGGLRLKNIQYF	TGCGCCAGCAGCCGCGGACAGGGGGGCCTCCGTCTCAAAAACATTCAGTACTTC
TRBV29-1	NA	NA	TRBJ1-5	CSVGMGVDQPQHF	TGCAGCGTTGGTATGGGGGTGGATCAGCCCCAGCATTTT
TRBV7-3	NA	NA	TRBJ2-1	CASSLNLDRDQFF	TGTGCCAGCAGCCTAAATCTGGACCGGGATCAGTTCTTC
TRBV21-1	NA	NA	TRBJ2-2	CASSKPGAQDRGPLANTGELFF	TGTGCCAGCAGCAAACCGGGGGCCCAGGACAGGGGTCCTCTCGCGAACACCGGGGAGCTGTTTTTT
TRBV5-1	NA	NA	TRBJ2-3	CASSLEGGHTDTQYF	TGCGCCAGCAGCTTGGAAGGGGGTCACACAGATACGCAGTATTTT
TRBV11-2	TRBD1	NA	TRBJ2-5	CASSGTGEMETQYF	TGTGCCAGCAGCGGGACAGGGGAAATGGAGACCCAGTACTTC
TRBV30	TRBD1	NA	TRBJ2-7	CAWSVGGSEQYF	TGTGCCTGGAGTGTAGGGGGCTCCGAGCAGTACTTC
TRBV11-3	NA	NA	TRBJ1-4	CASSPRTGSSNEKLFF	TGTGCCAGCAGCCCGAGGACCGGGAGTAGCAATGAAAAACTGTTTTTT
TRBV7-2	NA	NA	TRBJ2-5	CASSLGRAGKETQYF	TGTGCCAGCAGCTTAGGACGGGCAGGGAAAGAGACCCAGTACTTC
TRBV7-3	TRBD2	NA	TRBJ2-1	CASSLIGEGGEQFF	TGTGCCAGCAGCTTAATCGGGGAGGGCGGGGAGCAGTTCTTC
TRBV4-1	NA	NA	TRBJ2-1	CASSQRGQYYNEQFF	TGCGCCAGCAGCCAAAGAGGACAGTACTACAATGAGCAGTTCTTC
TRBV29-1	TRBD1	NA	TRBJ1-2	CSVGGQGGYTF	TGCAGCGTTGGGGGACAGGGTGGCTACACCTTC
TRBV19	TRBD1	NA	TRBJ2-3	CASRGGGQGLTDTQYF	TGTGCCAGTAGGGGTGGGGGACAGGGTCTGACAGATACGCAGTATTTT
TRBV7-2	NA	NA	TRBJ1-6	CASSFSGVSPLHF	TGTGCCAGCAGCTTTAGTGGGGTCTCACCCCTCCACTTT
TRBV6-5	NA	NA	TRBJ2-2	CASSWGPGHTGELFF	TGTGCCAGCAGTTGGGGCCCAGGGCACACCGGGGAGCTGTTTTTT
TRBV19	TRBD1	NA	TRBJ1-2	CASRTSGTGGTGGYTF	TGTGCCAGTAGAACGTCTGGGACAGGGGGAACAGGTGGCTACACCTTC
TRBV19	NA	NA	TRBJ2-7	CASSMSEAGAYEQYF	TGTGCCAGTAGTATGTCTGAGGCAGGGGCTTACGAGCAGTACTTC
TRBV29-1	TRBD1	NA	TRBJ1-5	CSVRQGGFQPQHF	TGCAGCGTTCGACAGGGTGGTTTCCAGCCCCAGCATTTT
TRBV3-1/TRBV3-2	TRBD2	NA	TRBJ2-7	CASSQGQRGSYEQYF	TGTGCCAGCAGCCAAGGCCAGCGGGGGTCCTACGAGCAGTACTTC
TRBV19	NA	NA	TRBJ1-3	CASSRISGNTIYF	TGTGCCAGTAGTCGTATTTCTGGAAACACCATATATTTT